There are many counts of the clone carrying this TCR beta chain. Its antigen is unidentified. The data were taken from a study of neurological immune-mediated disorders. Findings and limits, study-wide: No sharing of CDR3 amino acid sequences was observed among expanded clones across subjects, suggesting private repertoires in all groups.

A single record per CDR3 protein comes from TCRdb applying MiXCR to the 5' RACE reads. The table has about 48,000 distinct CDR3 sequences, about a tenth seen once; the top ten hold about 20%. Trimming removed 1 base at V and 0 bases at J, with 16 bases between. CDR3 length: 17 amino acids. Per the germline V gene, CDR1 is SGHVS and CDR2 is FQNEAQ. This receptor was taken from a woman aged 40 to 50 with HTLV-1-associated myelopathy (HAM/TSP). The sample comprised PBMCs. The V and J genes are TRBV7-8 and TRBJ2-7; D may be TRBD2 (7 bases). CDR3 DNA sequence: TGTGCCAGCAGCTTAGACGCCCTAGCGGACAGCTCCTACGAGCAGTACTTC. It yields the protein CASSLDALADSSYEQYF.